The 9 T cell receptor beta chains in this list originate from one sample, sequenced in a study of T cell responses to AZD1222 COVID-19 vaccine. Only in-frame clones appear in the TCRdb table, and some are missing; sequencing was by immunoSEQ multiplex PCR. The top ten clones hold roughly 3.2% of a sample with about 83,000 clones, over 75% of them seen once. The source was peripheral blood, collected 28 days after the second AZD1222 dose. These receptors originate from an adult who received the AZD1222 COVID-19 vaccine.

The chain links TRBV6-5 to TRBJ1-5; D ambiguous. Germline V gene data show CDR1 as MNHEY and CDR2 as SVGAGI. The V gene lost 8 bases and the J gene lost 4 bases, with 6 bases spanning the gap. The CDR3 extends over 11 amino acids. CDR3 region: CASGENQPQHF. In DNA, the CDR3 is TGTGCCAGCGGGGAGAATCAGCCCCAGCATTTT.

CDR3 nucleotide sequence: TGTGCCAGCAGCCCAGAGGGTTACACAGATACGCAGTATTTT. This codes for CASSPEGYTDTQYF. The chain joins TRBV9 to TRBJ2-3, with D possibly being TRBD2 (5 bases). The CDR3 runs to 14 residues. CDR1 and CDR2 from the germline V gene are SGDLS and YYNGEE. The V end was cut by 4 bases, the J end by 2 bases, with 11 bases between.

The V call is TRBV28, the J call TRBJ2-7; D might be TRBD1 (6 bases). Germline V gene data show CDR1 as MDHEN and CDR2 as SYDVKM. V was shortened by 6 bases and J by 5 bases, with 14 bases between the two germline ends. The CDR3 has 13 residues. CDR3 sequence reads: CASRLQGFDEQYF. DNA for the CDR3: TGTGCCAGCAGATTACAGGGTTTTGACGAGCAGTACTTC.

The V and J genes are TRBV4-1 and TRBJ1-5, with 11 nucleotides matching TRBD1. Germline V gene lookup returns CDR1 MGHRA and CDR2 YSYEKL. J lost 5 bases, V lost 3 bases, and 15 bases had no gene match. This CDR3 comprises 19 residues. The CDR3 DNA reads TGCGCCAGCAGCCAGGAAGGACAGGGGGCCCCGACGGAGTATCAGCCCCAGCATTTT. Amino acids: CASSQEGQGAPTEYQPQHF.

V is TRBV5-1 and J is TRBJ2-3; TRBD2 agrees at 10 bases. In germline, CDR1 is SGHRS, CDR2 YFSETQ. This CDR3 has 15 amino acids. Trimming removed 6 bases from V and 1 base from J; junction bases left unmatched: 5. The CDR3 DNA reads TGCGCCAGCATGGAGCGGGAGGGGGGCACAGATACGCAGTATTTT. It specifies CASMEREGGTDTQYF. The variable domain in full, with the rest retrieved from reference TRBV5-1 and TRBJ2-3, is KAGVTQTPRYLIKTRGQQVTLSCSPISGHRSVSWYQQTPGQGLQFLFEYFSETQRNKGNFPGRFSGRQFSNSRSEMNVSTLELGDSALYLCASMEREGGTDTQYFGPGTRLTVL.

This clone was picked up a small number of times. The chain couples TRBV11-1 to TRBJ1-6, with a possible D match to TRBD1 (5 bases). The V gene lost 4 bases and the J gene lost 6 bases, with 13 bases spanning the gap. The CDR3 length is 15 residues. In germline, CDR1 is SGHAT, CDR2 FQDESV (reference sequence). In DNA form, the CDR3 reads TGTGCCAGCAGCTACTACGGGACGTTTAATTCACCCCTCCACTTT. Translating gives CASSYYGTFNSPLHF.

This rearrangement joins TRBV7-3 to TRBJ2-7, with TRBD1 as a possible D gene (5 bases). The CDR3 is 13 residues long. CDR1 is SGHTA, CDR2 FQGTGA, per germline. V was cut by 3 bases and J by 3 bases, with 9 bases left in between. CDR3: CASSFDQGYEQYF. Written as DNA, the CDR3 is TGTGCCAGCAGCTTTGATCAGGGCTACGAGCAGTACTTC.

This clone was recorded only once. The chain has TRBV5-1 and TRBJ2-1, with 9 bases aligning to TRBD2. There are 17 residues in the CDR3. With V trimmed by 4 bases and J by 7 bases, 15 bases remained unmatched. Germline V gene lookup returns CDR1 SGHRS and CDR2 YFSETQ. In DNA form, the CDR3 reads TGCGCCAGCAGCGCCCCCGGCGGGGGGGGGAATAGAAATGAGCAGTTCTTC. Translation gives CASSAPGGGGNRNEQFF.

This clone was counted a few times. This chain connects TRBV6-2 or TRBV6-3 to TRBJ1-5; D gene unclear. The germline V and J ends were trimmed by 0 bases and 8 bases, with 14 bases remaining between them. Germline CDR1 and CDR2: MNHEY and SVGEGT. The CDR3 contains 15 residues. CDR3 in amino acids: CASSYSSLIQKPQHF. CDR3 sequence (DNA): TGTGCCAGCAGTTACTCGAGTCTTATCCAGAAGCCCCAGCATTTT.